The source of this T cell receptor (beta chain) is a study of cytomegalovirus exposure and HLA in healthy donors. TCRdb's copy holds only in-frame clones and misses some; the assay was immunoSEQ multiplex PCR. The sample lists tens of thousands of clones; less than 95% were seen once. Sample: PBMCs. The clonotype was recovered from a woman between 18 and 30 years old in good health and CMV-seropositive.

The CDR3 loop is CASSSTGEPQPQHF. The DNA of the CDR3 is TGTGCCAGTAGTTCGACAGGGGAGCCTCAGCCCCAGCATTTT. This sequence joins TRBV19 and TRBJ1-5, with 8 bases fitting TRBD1. Trimming cost V 5 bases and J 6 bases; bases outside gene matches: 6. The CDR3 is made up of 14 amino acids. The germline CDR1 and CDR2 sequences are LNHDA and SQIVND (reference sequence).